These T cell receptor beta chains were read from a single sample in a study of blood T cells in healthy people across ages. TCRdb called the 5' RACE reads again in MiXCR, with one record for every CDR3 protein. The sample has around 780,000 distinct CDR3 sequences; roughly 24% are singletons. This sample also appeared in a second study, on T cells of mothers and their children.

Material for sequencing was blood. The receptors were gathered from a boy aged 10-17 years in good health. Each CDR3 is given with its conserved first and last residue. The D gene is left open where the match is weak. Rows give clone size only sometimes, using once, few, many, or a class for an expanded clone.

few	TRBJ1-3	NA	TRBV12-3/TRBV12-4	14	CASSPLQGGNTIYF	TGTGCCAGCAGTCCATTACAGGGTGGAAACACCATATATTTT
NA	TRBJ1-5	TRBD1	TRBV13	15	CASRTNRGPDQPQHF	TGTGCCAGCAGAACCAACAGGGGGCCCGATCAGCCCCAGCATTTT
few	TRBJ2-7	NA	TRBV25-1	13	CASSAQGPYEQYF	TGTGCCAGCAGTGCACAGGGTCCCTACGAGCAGTACTTC
NA	TRBJ2-7	TRBD2	TRBV3-1	15	CASSPEGLASYEQYF	TGTGCCAGCAGCCCCGAGGGACTAGCGTCCTACGAGCAGTACTTC
few	TRBJ2-1	TRBD2	TRBV27	15	CASRRAGGSFNEQFF	TGTGCCAGCAGAAGAGCGGGGGGGAGCTTCAATGAGCAGTTCTTC
few	TRBJ1-2	NA	TRBV19	16	CASSPGGVALNYGYTF	TGTGCCAGTAGTCCAGGAGGGGTTGCTCTCAACTATGGCTACACCTTC
NA	TRBJ1-1	NA	TRBV28	12	CASQPGYTEAFF	TGTGCCAGCCAACCAGGGTATACTGAAGCTTTCTTT
many	TRBJ2-7	TRBD1	TRBV6-5	12	CASSRQGYEQYF	TGTGCCAGCAGCCGACAGGGATACGAGCAGTACTTC
few	TRBJ2-5	NA	TRBV11-2	17	CASSLGGWRGRAETQYF	TGTGCCAGCAGCTTAGGAGGCTGGAGGGGGCGCGCAGAGACCCAGTACTTC
NA	TRBJ2-6	NA	TRBV11-2	16	CASDRDIYSGANVLTF	TGTGCCAGCGACCGGGACATATACTCTGGGGCCAACGTCCTGACTTTC
few	TRBJ1-5	NA	TRBV12-5	15	CASGMGGGGNQPQHF	TGTGCTAGTGGTATGGGAGGCGGAGGCAATCAGCCCCAGCATTTT
few	TRBJ2-3	NA	TRBV5-1	17	CASSPWGIAVGTDTQYF	TGCGCCAGCAGCCCTTGGGGGATAGCGGTGGGAACAGATACGCAGTATTTT
few	TRBJ2-5	NA	TRBV29-1	12	CSVRTDRETQYF	TGCAGCGTTAGGACAGATCGAGAGACCCAGTACTTC
NA	TRBJ1-5	NA	TRBV20-1	13	CSAERDQNQPQHF	TGCAGTGCTGAACGGGACCAGAATCAGCCCCAGCATTTT
NA	TRBJ1-4	TRBD1	TRBV29-1	14	CSVEEGQGGEKLFF	TGCAGCGTTGAAGAGGGACAGGGAGGAGAAAAACTGTTTTTT
NA	TRBJ1-3	TRBD1	TRBV11-2	19	CASSSSRSIQGDSGNTIYF	TGTGCCAGCAGCTCCTCTCGCTCAATACAGGGGGACTCTGGAAACACCATATATTTT
few	TRBJ2-7	TRBD1	TRBV5-1	13	CASSSTGGVEQYF	TGCGCCAGCAGCTCCACAGGGGGTGTCGAGCAGTACTTC
NA	TRBJ2-1	TRBD1	TRBV20-1	16	CSALPGWTGANNEQFF	TGCAGTGCTCTCCCGGGGTGGACAGGGGCTAACAATGAGCAGTTCTTC
NA	TRBJ1-2	NA	TRBV2	14	CASSERRANYGYTF	TGTGCCAGCAGTGAGCGAAGGGCTAACTATGGCTACACCTTC
few	TRBJ2-3	TRBD1	TRBV20-1	13	CSASRGLTDTQYF	TGCAGTGCTAGCAGGGGGCTAACAGATACGCAGTATTTT
NA	TRBJ2-7	NA	TRBV18	14	CASSPEGRQNEQYF	TGTGCCAGCTCACCCGAGGGTCGCCAGAACGAGCAGTACTTC
NA	TRBJ2-7	TRBD1	TRBV6-1	14	CASSLDRGYYEQYF	TGTGCCAGCAGCCTTGACAGGGGTTACTACGAGCAGTACTTC
few	TRBJ1-1	NA	TRBV28	14	CASRQRPPGTEAFF	TGTGCCAGCAGACAAAGGCCCCCAGGGACGGAAGCTTTCTTT
few	TRBJ2-3	NA	TRBV13	15	CASSFFSADTDTQYF	TGTGCCAGCAGCTTTTTTTCAGCAGACACAGATACGCAGTATTTT
few	TRBJ1-5	TRBD1	TRBV6-6	15	CASSYDRGNNQPQHF	TGTGCCAGCAGTTACGACAGGGGGAACAATCAGCCCCAGCATTTT
few	TRBJ2-4	NA	TRBV5-1	13	CASRRTAENIQYF	TGCGCCAGCCGAAGGACAGCAGAAAACATTCAGTACTTC
many	TRBJ1-4	TRBD1	TRBV12-3/TRBV12-4	14	CASSSDRGNEKLFF	TGTGCCAGCAGCTCTGACAGGGGTAATGAAAAACTGTTTTTT
few	TRBJ1-4	TRBD1	TRBV12-3/TRBV12-4	15	CASSSLGQGDEKLFF	TGTGCCAGCAGTTCCCTCGGACAGGGCGATGAAAAACTGTTTTTT
NA	TRBJ2-7	TRBD2	TRBV20-1	13	CSAQRGPSYEQYF	TGCAGTGCTCAGCGGGGGCCGTCCTACGAGCAGTACTTC
NA	TRBJ2-6	NA	TRBV5-6	16	CASRRGQSSGANVLTF	TGTGCCAGCAGGCGGGGACAGTCCTCTGGGGCCAACGTCCTGACTTTC
many	TRBJ2-7	NA	TRBV29-1	15	CSVEEWGAHRSEQYF	TGCAGCGTTGAAGAGTGGGGGGCGCATCGGAGCGAGCAGTACTTC
NA	TRBJ2-7	NA	TRBV9	14	CASSALGLTYEQYF	TGTGCCAGCAGCGCCTTGGGGCTTACCTACGAGCAGTACTTC